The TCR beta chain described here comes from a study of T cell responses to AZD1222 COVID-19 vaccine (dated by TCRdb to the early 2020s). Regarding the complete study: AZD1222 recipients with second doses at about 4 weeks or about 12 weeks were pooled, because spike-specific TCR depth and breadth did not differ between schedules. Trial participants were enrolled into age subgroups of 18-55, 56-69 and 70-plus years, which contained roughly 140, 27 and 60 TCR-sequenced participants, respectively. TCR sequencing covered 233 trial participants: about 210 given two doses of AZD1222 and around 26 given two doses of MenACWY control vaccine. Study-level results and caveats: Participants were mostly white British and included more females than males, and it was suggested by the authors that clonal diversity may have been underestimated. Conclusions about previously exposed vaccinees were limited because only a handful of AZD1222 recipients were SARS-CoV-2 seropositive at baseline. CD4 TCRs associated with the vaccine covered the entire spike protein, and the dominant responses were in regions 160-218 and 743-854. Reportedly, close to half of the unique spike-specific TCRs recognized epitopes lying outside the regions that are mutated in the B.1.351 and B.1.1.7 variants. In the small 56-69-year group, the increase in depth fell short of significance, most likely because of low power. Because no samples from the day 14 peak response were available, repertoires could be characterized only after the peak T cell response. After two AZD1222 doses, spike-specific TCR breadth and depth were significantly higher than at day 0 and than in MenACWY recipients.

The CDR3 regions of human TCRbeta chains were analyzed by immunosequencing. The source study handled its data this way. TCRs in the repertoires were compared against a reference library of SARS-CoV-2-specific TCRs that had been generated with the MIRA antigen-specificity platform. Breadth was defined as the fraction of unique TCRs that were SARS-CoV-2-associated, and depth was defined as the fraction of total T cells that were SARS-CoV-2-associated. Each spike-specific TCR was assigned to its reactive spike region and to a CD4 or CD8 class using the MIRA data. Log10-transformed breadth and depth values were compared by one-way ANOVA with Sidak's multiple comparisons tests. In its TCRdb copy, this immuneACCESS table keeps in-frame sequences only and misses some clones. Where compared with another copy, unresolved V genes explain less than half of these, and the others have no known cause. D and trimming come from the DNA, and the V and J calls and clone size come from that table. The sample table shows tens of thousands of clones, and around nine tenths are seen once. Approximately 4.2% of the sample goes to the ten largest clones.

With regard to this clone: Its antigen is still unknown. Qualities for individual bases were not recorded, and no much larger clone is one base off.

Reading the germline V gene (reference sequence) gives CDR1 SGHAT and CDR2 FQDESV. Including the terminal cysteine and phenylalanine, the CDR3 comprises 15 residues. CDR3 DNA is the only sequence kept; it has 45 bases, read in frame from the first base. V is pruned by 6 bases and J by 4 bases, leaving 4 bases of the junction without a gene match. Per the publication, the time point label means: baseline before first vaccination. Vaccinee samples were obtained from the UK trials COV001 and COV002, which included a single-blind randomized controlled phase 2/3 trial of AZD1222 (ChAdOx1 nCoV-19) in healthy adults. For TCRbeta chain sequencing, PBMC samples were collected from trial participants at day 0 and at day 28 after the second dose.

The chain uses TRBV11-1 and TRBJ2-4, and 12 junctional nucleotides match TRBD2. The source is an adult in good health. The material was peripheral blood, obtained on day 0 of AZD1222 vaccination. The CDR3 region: CASRPTSGGKNIQYF. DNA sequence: TGTGCCAGCAGGCCGACTAGCGGGGGAAAAAACATTCAGTACTTC.